These 16 T cell receptor beta chains were all obtained from the same sample, sequenced in a study of blood T cells in healthy people across ages. Then a second PCR, running roughly 7 to 11 cycles, was carried out with a sample-barcoded 5' primer and a J-beta primer mix. TCRdb itself ran the 5' RACE reads through MiXCR, one entry per CDR3 protein. The sample carries under 1,000,000 distinct CDR3 sequences, around 36% recorded once. Material for sequencing was blood. These receptors were collected from a man aged 18 to 29 in good health.

This clonotype came up once. V gene TRBV14 combines with J gene TRBJ2-5; tentatively, D is TRBD1 (6 bases). The end of the DNA aligns better with TRBJ2-7, so the J call may be wrong. Germline V gene sequence: CDR1 SGHDN, CDR2 FVKESK. The CDR3 is 14 amino acids. The DNA of the CDR3 is TGTGCCAGCAGCCAAGGTTGGGACACCTACGAGCAGTACTTC. Translated: CASSQGWDTYEQYF.

This clonotype was counted at least ten times. The rearrangement uses TRBV12-3 or TRBV12-4 and TRBJ2-5, with D perhaps TRBD1 (5 bases). CDR3 length: 15 residues. V was trimmed by 6 bases and J by 2 bases, leaving 16 bases between them. The CDR3 region has the DNA TGTGCCAGCAGCCAAGAACAGGTCCTTCAAGAGACCCAGTACTTC. Encoded protein: CASSQEQVLQETQYF.

The count of this clonotype is one. The V and J genes are TRBV5-1 and TRBJ1-1; D unclear. V was cut by 4 bases and J by 8 bases, with 15 bases left in between. CDR3 length equals 13 residues. The germline CDR1 and CDR2 sequences are SGHRS and YFSETQ. The CDR3 sequence: CASSVDDAIEAFF. The CDR3 bases are TGCGCCAGCAGCGTAGATGACGCAATAGAAGCTTTCTTT.

This CDR3 is CASSLVTVLTGANVLTF. The CDR3 coding sequence is TGTGCCAGCAGCTTAGTAACAGTTCTCACTGGGGCCAACGTCCTGACTTTC. V and J are TRBV7-2 and TRBJ2-6; no definite D call. Germline lookup yields CDR1 SGHTA and CDR2 FQGNSA. The length of the CDR3 is 17 residues. The ends were cut back, 1 base at V and 2 bases at J, with 12 bases in the middle.

The chain carries TRBV5-5 and TRBJ2-5; D may be TRBD2 (5 bases). The CDR3 runs 15 residues. In germline, CDR1 is SGHKS, CDR2 YYEKEE (reference sequence). The V end was cut by 1 base, the J end by 11 bases, with 21 bases between. The CDR3 here is CASSLTRATYNEQYF. Here the CDR3 DNA reads TGTGCCAGCAGCTTGACTAGGGCGACCTACAATGAGCAGTACTTC.

This clonotype was found many times. The V and J genes are TRBV5-6 and TRBJ2-3; D uncertain. The CDR3 consists of 11 residues. With 1 base removed from V and 7 bases from J, the gap between germline ends came to 4 bases. The germline V gene encodes CDR1 SGHDT and CDR2 YYEEEE. CDR3 region: CASSLTNTQYF. Written as DNA, the CDR3 is TGTGCCAGCAGCTTGACAAATACGCAGTATTTT.

A remark on this clonotype: At one boundary the junction diverges from the germline segment, which might be a read error. V usage is TRBV20-1 and J usage is TRBJ2-3; D gene uncertain. Germline V CDR1 and CDR2: DFQATT, SNEGSKA (reference sequence). CDR3 length equals 12 residues. The DNA for the CDR3 is TGCAGGGCTAGAGATGGCCCAGATACGCAGTATTTT. Amino acid sequence: CRARDGPDTQYF.

This clonotype was observed many times. The gene calls are TRBV12-3 or TRBV12-4 and TRBJ1-2, with 8 bases identical to TRBD1. CDR3 length: 13 amino acids. Trimming at V came to 5 bases and at J to 2 bases, leaving 1 base not matched to a gene. CDR3 loop: CASSPGGNYGYTF. DNA for the CDR3: TGTGCCAGCAGTCCAGGGGGCAACTATGGCTACACCTTC.

The chain couples TRBV9 to TRBJ1-1, with TRBD1 as a possible D gene (6 bases). The ends were cut back, 3 bases at V and 1 base at J, with 10 bases in the middle. Germline V gene sequence: CDR1 SGDLS, CDR2 YYNGEE. This CDR3 has 14 residues. The CDR3 DNA reads as TGTGCCAGCAGCGAGACAGGTTCGAACACTGAAGCTTTCTTT. This encodes CASSETGSNTEAFF.

This clonotype came up a few times. The genes are TRBV30 and TRBJ2-4; TRBD1 is a possible D gene (6 bases). The J call may be faulty, since TRBJ2-7 better matches the DNA end. The CDR3 has 14 amino acids. The germline V gene has CDR1 GTSNPN and CDR2 SVGIG (reference sequence). The CDR3 protein is CAWSPGTPSYEQYF. The CDR3 DNA follows: TGTGCCTGGAGTCCCGGGACACCTTCCTACGAGCAGTACTTC.

The rearrangement uses TRBV20-1 and TRBJ2-5; no definite D call. The CDR3 sequence is 13 residues long. Trimming left V 6 bases short and J 4 bases short, with 15 bases between. Germline V gene data show CDR1 as DFQATT and CDR2 as SNEGSKA (reference sequence). The CDR3 here is CSALSKETETQYF. The CDR3, as DNA: TGCAGTGCCCTAAGTAAGGAGACAGAGACCCAGTACTTC.

This clonotype was recorded at least ten times. V usage is TRBV5-1 and J usage is TRBJ1-2; TRBD1 aligns across 8 bases. The germline V gene has CDR1 SGHRS and CDR2 YFSETQ. This CDR3 is 14 amino acids long. V trimming: 4 bases; J trimming: 6 bases; junction bases outside the gene matches: 8. Written as DNA, the CDR3 is TGCGCCAGCAGCCCCTACCCAGGGGGCAATGGCTACACCTTC. Translation: CASSPYPGGNGYTF.

The gene calls are TRBV6-4 and TRBJ2-2; D is unclear. CDR1 MRHNA and CDR2 SNTAGT come from the germline V gene. V lost 0 bases and J lost 2, with 13 bases in between. The length of the CDR3 is 17 residues. This CDR3 reads CASSDSAEPPNTGELFF. In DNA, the CDR3 is TGTGCCAGCAGTGACTCTGCGGAACCCCCAAACACCGGGGAGCTGTTTTTT.

This clonotype turned up a few times. This chain connects TRBV6-6 to TRBJ1-1; D is ambiguous. Between the trimmed V and J ends, which lost 5 bases and 1 base, there was a span of 8 bases. The CDR3 covers 13 residues. CDR1 is MNHNY, CDR2 SVGAGI, per germline (reference sequence). Written as DNA, the CDR3 is TGTGCCAGCAGTAAGACATCGAACACTGAAGCTTTCTTT. It specifies CASSKTSNTEAFF.

This clonotype was detected only a few times. The V gene is TRBV7-2, the J gene TRBJ2-4; D is tentatively TRBD1 or TRBD2 (5 bases each). The V end lost 3 bases, the J end lost 3 bases, and 9 bases lay between the germline ends. From germline, CDR1 is SGHTA and CDR2 FQGNSA. This CDR3 comprises 14 residues. The CDR3 DNA reads as TGTGCCAGCAGCTTTGGGGGTGGCAAAAACATTCAGTACTTC. Protein product: CASSFGGGKNIQYF.

The V and J genes are TRBV3-1 and TRBJ1-5; perhaps TRBD1 as D (6 bases). CDR1 is LGHDT and CDR2 is YNNKEL in the germline V gene (reference sequence). The CDR3 length is 15 residues. V was cut by 3 bases and J by 6 bases, with 15 bases left in between. CDR3 sequence (DNA): TGTGCCAGCAGCCAGTACTTGGAGGGGGGTCAGCCCCAGCATTTT. It is translated as CASSQYLEGGQPQHF.